The 26 T cell receptor beta chains reported below all come from one sample, sequenced in a study of immune evolution from preneoplasia to lung adenocarcinoma. Clones were sequenced by immunoSEQ multiplex PCR, and TCRdb holds only the in-frame ones, with some missing. The repertoire holds 9,500 to 13,000 clones, 70% to 90% seen once, with 3% to 4% in the top ten. Sequenced sample: FFPE invasive lung adenocarcinoma tissue. All receptors derive from a person aged 65-85 years with invasive lung adenocarcinoma.

V is TRBV11-2 and J is TRBJ1-2, with TRBD1 identical over 7 bases. Looked up from germline, CDR1 is SGHAT and CDR2 is FQNNGV. The CDR3 extends over 13 amino acids. The ends lost 5 bases at V and 1 base at J; junction bases unmatched: 1. The CDR3 protein is CASSRDSNYGYTF. DNA for the CDR3: TGTGCCAGCAGCAGGGACAGTAACTATGGCTACACCTTC.

The chain joins TRBV7-2 to TRBJ1-2; D possibly corresponds to TRBD1 (6 bases). The germline V gene has CDR1 SGHTA and CDR2 FQGNSA. The CDR3 extends over 14 amino acids. With 5 bases removed from V and 4 bases from J, the gap between germline ends came to 14 bases. Here the CDR3 DNA reads TGTGCCAGCAGCCCCCCAGACAGGCGCTATGGCTACACCTTC. It encodes CASSPPDRRYGYTF.

The rearrangement joins TRBV10-3 to TRBJ2-1; 10 bases line up with TRBD2. The V gene's germline CDR1 is ENHRY and CDR2 SYGVKD. The ends lost 2 bases at V and 4 bases at J; junction bases unmatched: 5. This CDR3 has 16 amino acids. The CDR3 is CAISEKASGSYNEQFF. In DNA, the CDR3 is TGTGCCATCAGTGAGAAGGCTAGCGGGAGTTACAATGAGCAGTTCTTC.

The rearrangement links TRBV5-1 to TRBJ2-2; D is ambiguous. The V gene's germline CDR1 is SGHRS and CDR2 YFSETQ. With 4 bases removed from V and 1 base from J, the gap between germline ends came to 2 bases. The CDR3 has 12 amino acids. The CDR3 loop reads CASSQNTGELFF. The CDR3 region has the DNA TGCGCCAGCAGCCAGAACACCGGGGAGCTGTTTTTT.

This clone was seen a few times. The genes are TRBV5-4 and TRBJ2-3; D is uncertain. Trimming removed 1 base from V and 4 bases from J, with 4 bases in between. The CDR3 consists of 12 residues. Germline V gene data show CDR1 as SGHNT and CDR2 as YYREEE (reference sequence). The CDR3 region is CASSLFADTQYF. The CDR3 DNA reads as TGTGCCAGCAGCTTGTTCGCAGATACGCAGTATTTT.

This chain's CDR3 is CASFRKTSEPYEQYF. The CDR3 region has the DNA TGTGCCAGCTTTAGGAAGACTAGCGAACCCTACGAGCAGTACTTC. V gene TRBV2 combines with J gene TRBJ2-7; 8 bases are a match to TRBD2. This CDR3 is 15 amino acids long. V lost 8 bases, J lost 2 bases, and 11 bases stayed unmatched. The germline V gene encodes CDR1 SNHLY and CDR2 FYNNEI.

The chain couples TRBV7-9 to TRBJ2-5, with 9 positions matching TRBD1. V trimming: 4 bases; J trimming: 7 bases; junction bases outside the gene matches: 10. There are 15 residues in the CDR3. The germline gives CDR1 SEHNR, CDR2 FQNEAQ (reference sequence). CDR3: CASSSSGQGRGTQYF. The CDR3 DNA is TGTGCCAGCAGCTCCTCGGGACAGGGACGGGGGACCCAGTACTTC. The full variable domain, its missing parts supplied by reference TRBV7-9 and TRBJ2-5, is DTGVSQNPRHKITKRGQNVTFRCDPISEHNRLYWYRQTLGQGPEFLTYFQNEAQLEKSRLLSDRFSAERPKGSFSTLEIQRTEQGDSAMYLCASSSSGQGRGTQYFGPGTRLLVL.

This chain connects TRBV5-1 to TRBJ2-5; 13 bases are a match to TRBD2. Germline V gene data show CDR1 as SGHRS and CDR2 as YFSETQ. V dropped 4 bases and J dropped 1; count of bases not matched to a gene: 7. The length of the CDR3 is 17 residues. The CDR3 spells CASSEGLAGPLQETQYF. In nucleotides, the CDR3 is TGCGCCAGCAGCGAGGGACTAGCGGGGCCCCTCCAAGAGACCCAGTACTTC.

The chain uses TRBV30 and TRBJ1-1; no definite D call. CDR1 and CDR2 from the germline V gene are GTSNPN and SVGIG (reference sequence). V lost 0 bases and J lost 6, with 11 bases in between. CDR3 length equals 13 residues. The CDR3: CAWSVNSGSEAFF. The CDR3 bases are TGTGCCTGGAGTGTAAACAGTGGATCTGAAGCTTTCTTT.

This clone appeared a single time. The sample holds other DNA sequences that translate to the same CDR3. The V call is TRBV5-1, the J call TRBJ2-7; D gene unclear. This CDR3 has 14 residues. Germline V gene data show CDR1 as SGHRS and CDR2 as YFSETQ. With 0 bases removed from V and 4 bases from J, the gap between germline ends came to 11 bases. CDR3 coding DNA: TGCGCCAGCAGCTTGGAACACACTACTTACGAGCAGTACTTC. It specifies CASSLEHTTYEQYF.

The chain carries TRBV19 and TRBJ1-3; the D gene is possibly TRBD1 (5 bases). The germline V gene has CDR1 LNHDA and CDR2 SQIVND (reference sequence). V was shortened by 3 bases and J by 0 bases, with 12 bases between the two germline ends. The CDR3 runs to 16 residues. CDR3 in DNA: TGTGCCAGTAGTATCCGGGCAGGGAGCTCTGGAAACACCATATATTTT. Its translation is CASSIRAGSSGNTIYF.

The CDR3 is CASSPASTDTQYF. CDR3 DNA: TGTGCCAGCAGCCCCGCTAGCACAGATACGCAGTATTTT. The V and J genes are TRBV7-2 and TRBJ2-3; D not certain. The V end was cut by 5 bases, the J end by 0 bases, with 6 bases between. CDR3 size: 13 residues. Germline V gene lookup returns CDR1 SGHTA and CDR2 FQGNSA.

The chain recombines TRBV11-3 with TRBJ2-1, with 12 bases fitting TRBD2. V shed 2 bases and J 8 bases; nucleotides not matched to a gene: 4. The CDR3 totals 15 residues. Germline V lookup: CDR1 SGHNT, CDR2 YENEEA. The CDR3 DNA sequence: TGTGCCAGCAGCTTACTAGCGGGGGGGCACTATGAGCAGTTCTTC. It specifies CASSLLAGGHYEQFF.

This rearrangement joins TRBV7-3 to TRBJ1-1; a weak D match, TRBD1 (5 bases). CDR3 length: 14 amino acids. Trimming pared 1 base from V and 5 bases from J, leaving 11 bases between. Germline CDR1 is SGHTA and CDR2 is FQGTGA. The CDR3 here is CASSLNAGVTEAFF. In nucleotides, the CDR3 is TGTGCCAGCAGCTTAAATGCGGGGGTAACTGAAGCTTTCTTT. Full variable domain (outside the CDR3, taken from reference TRBV7-3 and TRBJ1-1): GAGVSQTPSNKVTEKGKYVELRCDPISGHTALYWYRQSLGQGPEFLIYFQGTGAADDSGLPNDRFFAVRPEGSVSTLKIQRTERGDSAVYLCASSLNAGVTEAFFGQGTRLTVV.

V and J are TRBV10-2 and TRBJ2-7; possibly TRBD1 for D (6 bases). The CDR3 spans 13 residues. Germline lookup yields CDR1 WSHSY and CDR2 SAAADI. Between the trimmed V and J ends, which lost 5 bases and 3 bases, there was a span of 11 bases. CDR3 DNA sequence: TGCGCCAGCAGTTTAGACAGGCACTACGAGCAGTACTTC. It specifies CASSLDRHYEQYF.

The chain recombines TRBV6-1 with TRBJ2-3, with D perhaps given as TRBD1 or TRBD2 (5 bases each). The V and J ends lost 5 bases and 2 bases respectively, with 11 bases between them. Germline CDR1 is MNHNS and CDR2 is SASEGT. The CDR3 is 14 residues long. This CDR3 reads CASSIGTDTDTQYF. In DNA, the CDR3 is TGTGCCAGCAGTATCGGGACGGACACAGATACGCAGTATTTT.

The CDR3 loop is CASSLGTPEAFF. In DNA, the CDR3 is TGTGCCAGCAGCTTAGGGACCCCTGAAGCTTTCTTT. V usage is TRBV7-9 and J usage is TRBJ1-1; D remains ambiguous. CDR1 is SEHNR, CDR2 FQNEAQ, per germline (reference sequence). Deletions cut 1 base from V and 6 bases from J, with 6 bases between. The CDR3 extends over 12 amino acids.

CDR3 DNA sequence: TGTGCCAGCAGTACCCGTCAGGGAGAGACCCAGTACTTC. This sequence encodes CASSTRQGETQYF. The gene calls are TRBV27 and TRBJ2-5, with D possibly being TRBD1 (5 bases). Trimming pared 5 bases from V and 4 bases from J, leaving 11 bases between. The CDR3 has 13 residues. Germline values: CDR1 MNHEY, CDR2 SMNVEV (reference sequence).

V gene TRBV5-1 combines with J gene TRBJ2-1; 9 bases align to TRBD1. Germline loops: CDR1 SGHRS, CDR2 YFSETQ. V shed 3 bases and J 6 bases; nucleotides not matched to a gene: 4. The CDR3 is 14 residues long. The DNA of the CDR3 is TGCGCCAGCAGCTCAGGGGACAGGGCCAATGAGCAGTTCTTC. It yields the protein CASSSGDRANEQFF.

This clone was counted a few times. This chain joins TRBV13 and TRBJ2-7; D ambiguous. V shed 4 bases and J shed 4 bases, with 11 bases lying between them. There are 13 residues in the CDR3. In germline, CDR1 is PRHDT, CDR2 FYEKMQ (reference sequence). The CDR3 DNA sequence: TGTGCCAGCAGCTCCCCGGACGTGTACGAGCAGTACTTC. This sequence encodes CASSSPDVYEQYF.

The genes are TRBV5-4 and TRBJ2-7; tentative D call: TRBD2 (6 bases). The ends were cut back, 2 bases at V and 0 bases at J, with 9 bases in the middle. CDR1 and CDR2 (germline): SGHNT, YYREEE (reference sequence). This CDR3 comprises 14 residues. The CDR3 protein is CASSLAGDSYEQYF. CDR3 DNA sequence: TGTGCCAGCAGCTTAGCGGGCGACTCCTACGAGCAGTACTTC.

This chain uses TRBV11-2 with TRBJ2-1, with 10 bases that match TRBD1. CDR1 and CDR2 from the germline V gene are SGHAT and FQNNGV. The length of the CDR3 is 16 residues. V trimming: 3 bases; J trimming: 7 bases; junction bases outside the gene matches: 9. CDR3 sequence reads: CASSFQGQGRWNEQFF. The CDR3 nucleotides are TGTGCCAGCAGCTTTCAGGGACAGGGGCGATGGAATGAGCAGTTCTTC.

This clone was picked up one time. The V call is TRBV25-1, the J call TRBJ1-2, with TRBD1 as a possible D gene (6 bases). The CDR3 runs to 14 residues. CDR1 is MGHDK, CDR2 SYGVNS, per germline. Trimming took off 6 bases at V and 5 bases at J, with 16 bases between the two ends. The CDR3 sequence: CASSKQGTGYGYTF. CDR3 sequence (DNA): TGTGCCAGCAGCAAACAGGGTACGGGGTATGGCTACACCTTC.

The chain uses TRBV28 and TRBJ1-4, with D possibly TRBD1 on 5 matching bases. The germline V gene has CDR1 MDHEN and CDR2 SYDVKM. Trimming took off 8 bases at V and 7 bases at J, with 14 bases between the two ends. This CDR3 region has 13 residues. CDR3 region: CASLGGGTEKLFF. The CDR3 DNA sequence: TGTGCCAGCCTCGGGGGGGGAACTGAAAAACTGTTTTTT.

This chain links TRBV18 with TRBJ1-1; D not resolved. The length of the CDR3 is 14 residues. Germline assignment: CDR1 KGHSH and CDR2 LQKENI. Between the trimmed V and J ends, which lost 3 bases and 4 bases, there was a span of 12 bases. In nucleotides, the CDR3 is TGTGCCAGCTCACCTGGAACGGTGGGCACTGAAGCTTTCTTT. Translated: CASSPGTVGTEAFF.

This chain links TRBV9 with TRBJ2-3, with 8 bases identical to TRBD1. There are 15 residues in the CDR3. The germline CDR1 and CDR2 sequences are SGDLS and YYNGEE. The ends lost 4 bases at V and 4 bases at J; junction bases unmatched: 8. The CDR3 spells CASSHSGGYADTQYF. The CDR3 DNA reads as TGTGCCAGCAGCCATTCAGGGGGCTACGCAGATACGCAGTATTTT.